A single sample is the source of the 17 T cell receptor beta chains below, sequenced in a study of shared clonotypes between healthy human individuals (dated by TCRdb to about 2020). Library preparation was by the immunoSEQ multiplex PCR assay. TCRdb took this table from immuneACCESS and kept in-frame rearrangements with V and J called. Such tables lack part of the clones; where checked against another copy, unresolved V genes explain under half of the gap, and the rest is unexplained. For this sample the table gives millions of clones, of which 85% to 95% were detected only once. The top ten hold 0.13% of the sample. The sample comprised naive CD4+ T cells sorted from blood. In the paper's terms, the cell subset or site label means: CD45RA+ positively selected. The source is a man aged 18 to 29 in good health.

The CDR3 bases are TGTGCCAGCAGCGCGGTAGCGGGTGCTACCTACGAGCAGTACTTC. Protein: CASSAVAGATYEQYF. The chain uses TRBV9 and TRBJ2-7, with 7 bases identical to TRBD2. V lost 3 bases and J lost 2; bases outside the gene matches: 8. CDR3 length equals 15 residues. Germline V gene sequence: CDR1 SGDLS, CDR2 YYNGEE.

The chain uses TRBV6-6 and TRBJ1-4; D might be TRBD1 (6 bases). From germline, CDR1 is MNHNY and CDR2 SVGAGI (reference sequence). This CDR3 is built from 15 residues. V was shortened by 5 bases and J by 7 bases, with 17 bases between the two germline ends. CDR3 protein: CASSNRVLRFEKLFF. The DNA of the CDR3 is TGTGCCAGCAGTAACAGGGTGCTGCGTTTTGAAAAACTGTTTTTT.

Concerning this clone itself: This CDR3 is also generated by other DNA sequences in the sample. The rearrangement links TRBV18 to TRBJ1-1, with 7 nucleotides matching TRBD1. This CDR3 has 13 residues. The germline V gene has CDR1 KGHSH and CDR2 LQKENI. V lost 6 bases and J lost 1; bases outside the gene matches: 2. The CDR3 is CASSAGGNTEAFF. The CDR3 coding sequence is TGTGCCAGCTCGGCAGGGGGGAACACTGAAGCTTTCTTT.

The genes are TRBV6-5 and TRBJ2-7; D possibly corresponds to TRBD2 (6 bases). The CDR3 has 15 residues. V was cut by 5 bases and J by 0 bases, with 14 bases left in between. CDR1 is MNHEY, CDR2 SVGAGI, per germline. The CDR3 sequence is CASSLLATSSYEQYF. In DNA, the CDR3 is TGTGCCAGCAGTCTCCTAGCGACGAGCTCCTACGAGCAGTACTTC.

This chain connects TRBV10-3 to TRBJ1-1; TRBD1 matches at 10 bases. Looked up from germline, CDR1 is ENHRY and CDR2 is SYGVKD. This CDR3 comprises 15 residues. The junction had 10 bases not matched to a gene; V was cut back by 5 bases and J by 7 bases. This chain's CDR3 is CAISSGTGDADEAFF. Written as DNA, the CDR3 is TGTGCCATCAGTTCCGGGACAGGGGATGCGGATGAAGCTTTCTTT.

Only one count was recorded for this clone. The same CDR3 also results from other DNA sequences found in this sample. The genes are TRBV7-9 and TRBJ1-2; unclear D gene. The length of the CDR3 is 13 residues. Germline V gene lookup returns CDR1 SEHNR and CDR2 FQNEAQ (reference sequence). V gave up 1 base and J gave up 4 bases, with 7 bases separating them. DNA of the CDR3: TGTGCCAGCAGCTTAGAACAGTCCTATGGCTACACCTTC. Protein sequence: CASSLEQSYGYTF.

The V and J genes are TRBV15 and TRBJ1-2; 7 bases line up with TRBD1. This CDR3 region has 14 residues. Trimming cost V 1 base and J 2 bases; bases outside gene matches: 1. The germline V gene encodes CDR1 LNHNV and CDR2 YYDKDF (reference sequence). The CDR3 spells CATSRGTGNYGYTF. As DNA, the CDR3 is TGTGCCACCAGCAGAGGGACAGGAAACTATGGCTACACCTTC. Together with reference TRBV15 and TRBJ1-2, the CDR3 gives the full variable domain: DAMVIQNPRYQVTQFGKPVTLSCSQTLNHNVMYWYQQKSSQAPKLLFHYYDKDFNNEADTPDNFQSRRPNTSFCFLDIRSPGLGDTAMYLCATSRGTGNYGYTFGSGTRLTVV.

The chain has TRBV7-9 and TRBJ2-7, with D uncertain. The CDR3 has 12 amino acids. CDR1 and CDR2 from the germline V gene are SEHNR and FQNEAQ (reference sequence). V was shortened by 6 bases and J by 6 bases, with 12 bases between the two germline ends. CDR3 nucleotides: TGTGCCAGCAGTGTGAACATTGGCGAGCAGTACTTC. Translation gives CASSVNIGEQYF.

This clone was detected only once. The chain couples TRBV6-1 to TRBJ2-2; D is ambiguous. The CDR3 length is 14 residues. V was clipped by 3 bases and J by 4 bases, with 9 bases between them. Per germline, CDR1 MNHNS and CDR2 SASEGT. The CDR3 sequence: CASSEIWSTGELFF. DNA for the CDR3: TGTGCCAGCAGTGAGATCTGGAGCACCGGGGAGCTGTTTTTT.

V is TRBV6-1 and J is TRBJ2-1; tentative D call: TRBD2 (5 bases). Germline CDR1 is MNHNS and CDR2 is SASEGT. This CDR3 has 16 residues. Trimming stripped 0 bases from V and 9 bases from J, with 18 bases between. DNA of the CDR3: TGTGCCAGCAGTGAAGCGCATTCGGGGTCGGGTCGTGAGCAGTTCTTC. Its translation is CASSEAHSGSGREQFF.

A remark on this clone: The identical CDR3 is also encoded by other nucleotide sequences in the sample. The chain recombines TRBV7-6 with TRBJ1-1; D is possibly TRBD1 (5 bases). The CDR3 is made up of 13 amino acids. The germline CDR1 and CDR2 sequences are SGHVS and FNYEAQ. With 5 bases removed from V and 1 base from J, the gap between germline ends came to 8 bases. CDR3 nucleotides: TGTGCCAGCAGCCCCCAGGGGAACACTGAAGCTTTCTTT. It yields the protein CASSPQGNTEAFF.

J is TRBJ2-3 and V is TRBV7-2, with D possibly called TRBD1 or TRBD2 (5 bases each). The germline V gene has CDR1 SGHTA and CDR2 FQGNSA. CDR3 length: 16 amino acids. The V end lost 5 bases, the J end lost 0 bases, and 15 bases lay between the germline ends. The CDR3 region has the DNA TGTGCCAGCAGCCTAGAGGGGCGATCTAGCACAGATACGCAGTATTTT. Protein product: CASSLEGRSSTDTQYF.

The chain employs TRBV19 and TRBJ1-3; D gene uncertain. CDR3 length equals 12 residues. Per germline, CDR1 LNHDA and CDR2 SQIVND (reference sequence). Trimming left V 3 bases short and J 8 bases short, with 8 bases between. The CDR3 protein is CASSIGRDTIYF. The CDR3 DNA reads as TGTGCCAGTAGTATTGGTCGGGACACCATATATTTT.

The chain combines TRBV11-2 with TRBJ1-1, with 7 nucleotides matching TRBD1. V gave up 5 bases and J gave up 2 bases; unmatched junction bases: 8. This CDR3 comprises 15 residues. The germline CDR1 and CDR2 sequences are SGHAT and FQNNGV. The CDR3 DNA sequence: TGTGCCAGCAGCAGACAGGGTTATGGCAACACTGAAGCTTTCTTT. This translates into CASSRQGYGNTEAFF.

V usage is TRBV6-6 and J usage is TRBJ1-5; D gene unclear. Trimming pared 4 bases from V and 0 bases from J, leaving 7 bases between. CDR1 is MNHNY, CDR2 SVGAGI, per germline (reference sequence). This CDR3 region has 14 residues. The CDR3, as DNA: TGTGCCAGCAGTTCCCGAAGTAGCAATCAGCCCCAGCATTTT. Translating it yields CASSSRSSNQPQHF.

V and J are TRBV7-9 and TRBJ2-5; the match to TRBD2 covers 9 bases. The CDR3 has 16 residues. V lost 0 bases to trimming and J lost 4 bases; unmatched junction nucleotides: 6. Looked up from germline, CDR1 is SEHNR and CDR2 is FQNEAQ (reference sequence). CDR3 residues: CASSLAGTSIGETQYF. The CDR3 coding sequence is TGTGCCAGCAGCTTAGCTGGGACTAGCATCGGAGAGACCCAGTACTTC.

This clone has a single count. Different DNA sequences within this sample yield the same CDR3. CDR3 DNA: TGTGCCAGCTCACCATCTCAAAACACTGAAGCTTTCTTT. This gives the protein CASSPSQNTEAFF. This rearrangement joins TRBV18 to TRBJ1-1; D is unresolved. The CDR3 totals 13 residues. Germline-derived CDR1 and CDR2 are KGHSH and LQKENI. Trimming cost V 2 bases and J 2 bases, with 6 bases left between them.